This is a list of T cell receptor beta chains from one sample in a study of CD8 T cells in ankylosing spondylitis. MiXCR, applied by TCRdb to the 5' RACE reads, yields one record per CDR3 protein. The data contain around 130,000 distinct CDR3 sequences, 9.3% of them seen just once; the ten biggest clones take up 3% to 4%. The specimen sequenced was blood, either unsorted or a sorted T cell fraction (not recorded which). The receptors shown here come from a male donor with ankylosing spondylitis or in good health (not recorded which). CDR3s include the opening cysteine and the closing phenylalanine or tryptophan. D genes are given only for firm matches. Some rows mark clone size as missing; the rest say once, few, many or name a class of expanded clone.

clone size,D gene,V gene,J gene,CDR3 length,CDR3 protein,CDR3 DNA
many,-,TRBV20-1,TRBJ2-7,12,CSARGMEYEQYF,TGCAGTGCTAGAGGAATGGAATACGAGCAGTACTTC
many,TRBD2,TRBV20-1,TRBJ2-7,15,CSAKTTSGRVYEQYF,TGCAGTGCTAAAACGACTAGCGGTAGAGTCTACGAGCAGTACTTC
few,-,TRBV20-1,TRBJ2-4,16,CSAQGGWTGYGDIQYF,TGCAGTGCTCAGGGCGGTTGGACCGGTTATGGGGACATTCAGTACTTC
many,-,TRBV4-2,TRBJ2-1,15,CASSQVRSRYNEQFF,TGTGCCAGCAGCCAAGTTAGGAGCAGATACAATGAGCAGTTCTTC
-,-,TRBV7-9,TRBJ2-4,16,CASSLAGRSSKNIQYF,TGTGCCAGCAGCTTAGCTGGGCGAAGCTCCAAAAACATTCAGTACTTC
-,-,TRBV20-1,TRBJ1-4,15,CSARDAKTTNEKLFF,TGCAGTGCTAGAGATGCGAAAACAACTAATGAAAAACTGTTTTTT
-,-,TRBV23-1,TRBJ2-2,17,CASNRGWGPLNTGELFF,TGCGCCAGCAACCGCGGGTGGGGACCCCTGAACACCGGGGAGCTGTTTTTT
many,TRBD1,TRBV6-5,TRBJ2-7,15,CASSNHGTGRYEQYF,TGTGCCAGCAGTAACCACGGGACAGGTCGTTACGAGCAGTACTTC
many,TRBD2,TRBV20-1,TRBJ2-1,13,CSAASGRLNEQFF,TGCAGTGCTGCTAGCGGGAGACTCAATGAGCAGTTCTTC
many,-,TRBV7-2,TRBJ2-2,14,CASSLGTTTGELFF,TGTGCCAGCAGCCTTGGGACAACCACCGGGGAGCTGTTTTTT
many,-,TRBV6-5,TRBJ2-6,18,CASSYSASASSGANVLTF,TGTGCCAGCAGTTACTCGGCTAGCGCCAGCTCTGGGGCCAACGTCCTGACTTTC
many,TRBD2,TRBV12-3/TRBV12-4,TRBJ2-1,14,CASSPGLASAEQFF,TGTGCCAGCAGTCCCGGACTAGCGTCAGCTGAGCAGTTCTTC
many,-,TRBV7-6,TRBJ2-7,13,CASSPSVPYEQYF,TGTGCCAGCAGTCCTAGCGTGCCCTACGAGCAGTACTTC
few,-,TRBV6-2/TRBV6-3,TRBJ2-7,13,CASTLRSGYEQYF,TGTGCCAGCACCCTACGGTCGGGGTACGAGCAGTACTTC
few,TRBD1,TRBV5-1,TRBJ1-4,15,CASSSTGDRNEKLFF,TGCGCCAGCAGCTCCACCGGGGACAGAAATGAAAAACTGTTTTTT
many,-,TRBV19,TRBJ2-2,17,CASSLVVVLKLTGELFF,TGTGCCAGTAGTCTTGTCGTAGTACTAAAACTCACCGGGGAGCTGTTTTTT
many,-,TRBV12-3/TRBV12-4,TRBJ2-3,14,CASSSLLNTDTQYF,TGTGCCAGCAGTTCTCTGCTAAACACAGATACGCAGTATTTT
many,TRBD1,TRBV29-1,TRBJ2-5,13,CSATTGGQETQYF,TGCAGCGCCACGACAGGGGGCCAAGAGACCCAGTACTTC
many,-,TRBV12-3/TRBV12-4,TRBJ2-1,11,CASSPRDEQFF,TGTGCCAGCAGCCCGCGGGATGAGCAGTTCTTC
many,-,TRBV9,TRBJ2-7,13,CASSANPAYEQYF,TGTGCCAGCAGCGCAAACCCCGCCTACGAGCAGTACTTC
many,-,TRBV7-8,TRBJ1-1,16,CASIIRRGGKNTEAFF,TGTGCCAGCATCATTAGACGGGGGGGAAAGAACACTGAAGCTTTCTTT
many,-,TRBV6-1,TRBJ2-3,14,CASSRSGNTDTQYF,TGTGCCAGCAGTAGGTCGGGGAACACAGATACGCAGTATTTT
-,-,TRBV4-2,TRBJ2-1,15,CASSPTRQSYNEQFF,TGTGCCAGCAGCCCCACCCGGCAGTCCTACAATGAGCAGTTCTTC
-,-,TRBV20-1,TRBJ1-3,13,CSVTGTSGNTIYF,TGCAGTGTCACCGGGACTAGTGGAAACACCATATATTTT
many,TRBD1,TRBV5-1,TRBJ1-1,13,CASSPTGTTEAFF,TGCGCCAGCAGTCCGACAGGGACCACTGAAGCTTTCTTT
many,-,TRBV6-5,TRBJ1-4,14,CASSIRWKGEKLFF,TGTGCCAGCAGTATTCGGTGGAAGGGTGAAAAACTGTTTTTT
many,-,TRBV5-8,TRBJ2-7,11,CASSLIYEQYF,TGTGCCAGCAGCTTGATCTACGAGCAGTACTTC
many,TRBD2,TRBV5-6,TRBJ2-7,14,CASSLKLAGYEQYF,TGTGCCAGCAGCTTGAAACTAGCGGGTTACGAGCAGTACTTC
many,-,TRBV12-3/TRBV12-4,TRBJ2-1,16,CASSFQASWEYNEQFF,TGTGCCAGCAGTTTTCAGGCCTCTTGGGAATACAATGAGCAGTTCTTC
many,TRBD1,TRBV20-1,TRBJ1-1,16,CSASRTGPFIHTEAFF,TGCAGTGCCTCTAGGACAGGGCCCTTCATCCACACTGAAGCTTTCTTT
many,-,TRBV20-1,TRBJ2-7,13,CSARNGGRLEQYF,TGCAGTGCTAGAAACGGAGGGAGGCTTGAGCAGTACTTC
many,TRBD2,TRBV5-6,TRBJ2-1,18,CASSLERGSGRRSNEQFF,TGTGCCAGCAGCTTGGAGCGGGGAAGCGGGAGGAGGTCCAATGAGCAGTTCTTC
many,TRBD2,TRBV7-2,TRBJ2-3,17,CASSLGASGRSADTQYF,TGTGCCAGCAGCTTAGGGGCTAGCGGGAGGAGTGCAGATACGCAGTATTTT
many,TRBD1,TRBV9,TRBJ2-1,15,CASSNDRASINEQFF,TGTGCCAGCAGCAATGACAGGGCATCCATCAATGAGCAGTTCTTC
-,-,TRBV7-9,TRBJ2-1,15,CASSPAGQRYNEQFF,TGTGCCAGCAGCCCCGCCGGGCAGCGTTACAATGAGCAGTTCTTC
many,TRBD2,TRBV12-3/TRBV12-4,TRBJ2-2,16,CASSLVEREFPGELFF,TGTGCCAGCAGTTTGGTAGAGCGGGAGTTCCCCGGGGAGCTGTTTTTT
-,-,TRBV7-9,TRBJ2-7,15,CASSLYQGHTYEQYF,TGTGCCAGCAGCTTATATCAGGGACATACCTACGAGCAGTACTTC
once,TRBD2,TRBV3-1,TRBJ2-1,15,CASCLAEYVYNEQFF,TGTGCCAGCTGCCTAGCGGAATACGTGTACAATGAGCAGTTCTTC
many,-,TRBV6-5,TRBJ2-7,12,CASSDPRSEQYF,TGTGCCAGCAGCGATCCTCGTTCGGAGCAGTACTTC
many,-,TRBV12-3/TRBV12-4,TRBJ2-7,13,CASSSSPSYEQYF,TGTGCCAGCAGTTCGAGTCCTAGCTACGAGCAGTACTTC
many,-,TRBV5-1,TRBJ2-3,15,CASSAGGYNTDTQYF,TGCGCCAGCAGCGCCGGCGGTTACAACACAGATACGCAGTATTTT